The T cell receptor (beta chain) described here comes from a study of graft-versus-host responses after intestinal transplantation. Study context: Multivisceral, liver-intestinal, or isolated intestinal transplants were given to recipients. Study findings and constraints: Allografts of one patient group, those with graft-donor T cell macrochimerism, had high graft-versus-host to host-versus-graft clonal ratios. With peak circulating GvH clone levels came an association with early post-transplant HvG declines.

Produced via immunoSEQ multiplex PCR; TCRdb's table is partial and in-frame only. The sample contains 35,000 to 45,000 clones, over 85% of which appear only once. This clone has just one count. No antigen is known for it. CDR3 length: 13 residues. CDR1 MNHEY and CDR2 SMNVEV come from the germline V gene (reference sequence). The ends were cut back, 4 bases at V and 1 base at J, with 8 bases in the middle. This chain joins TRBV27 and TRBJ2-7, with D perhaps TRBD1 (6 bases). The material was PBMCs, obtained approximately 700 days after intestinal transplantation. This sequence originates from a human patient who received an intestinal transplant, so some T cells may come from the graft donor. CDR3 DNA: TGTGCCAGCAGTTGGACAGTTTCCTACGAGCAGTACTTC. Amino acids: CASSWTVSYEQYF.